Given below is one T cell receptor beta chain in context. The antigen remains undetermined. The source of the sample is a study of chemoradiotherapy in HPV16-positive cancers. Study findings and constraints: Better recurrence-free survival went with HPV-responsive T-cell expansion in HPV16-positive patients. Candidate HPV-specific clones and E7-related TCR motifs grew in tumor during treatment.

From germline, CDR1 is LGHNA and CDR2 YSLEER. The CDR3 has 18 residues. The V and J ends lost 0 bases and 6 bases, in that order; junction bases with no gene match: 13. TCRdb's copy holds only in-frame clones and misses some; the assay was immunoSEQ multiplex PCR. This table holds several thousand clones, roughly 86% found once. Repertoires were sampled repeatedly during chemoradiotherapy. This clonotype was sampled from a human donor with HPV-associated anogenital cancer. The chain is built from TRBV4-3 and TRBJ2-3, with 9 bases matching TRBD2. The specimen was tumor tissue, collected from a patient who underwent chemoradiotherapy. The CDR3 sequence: CASSQDTSLAGSGDTQYF. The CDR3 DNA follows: TGCGCCAGCAGCCAAGATACCTCACTAGCGGGCTCGGGGGATACGCAGTATTTT.